Here is one T cell receptor beta chain with its context. Its antigen is not known. Per the original data handling: Filtering differed because ImmunoSEQ produced junction-only sequences that carried no quality scores. TCRdb's copy holds only in-frame clones and misses some; the assay was immunoSEQ multiplex PCR. The V and J calls and the clone size are those of that table, but D and trimming were determined from the DNA. The sample gives 400,000 to 600,000 clones, roughly 85% of which show up once; roughly an eighth is in the top ten. This record belongs to a study of shared clonotypes between healthy human individuals. Study information: Aged 18 to 49, the donors were two women and three men. Broader study findings: Tissues were not sampled, only blood, and their repertoires likely differ.

Trimming cost V 2 bases and J 2 bases, with 3 bases left between them. From germline, CDR1 is SNHLY and CDR2 FYNNEI. This CDR3 has 12 amino acids. This sequence originates from a woman in her thirties or forties in good health. Some clones in this sample may be carry-over from other donors' samples. The rearrangement uses TRBV2 and TRBJ1-2, with D unclear. Sequencing was carried out using PBMCs. The CDR3 region has the DNA TGTGCCAGCAGTGAACAGAACTATGGCTACACCTTC. It encodes CASSEQNYGYTF.